This TCR beta chain was observed in a study of identifying expanded T cells in peripheral blood. Only one count was recorded for this clone. The V and J ends lost 3 bases and 4 bases, in that order; junction bases with no gene match: 24. Germline V gene data show CDR1 as WNHNN and CDR2 as SYGVQD (reference sequence). The CDR3 contains 21 residues. Data came from immunoSEQ multiplex PCR; TCRdb stores just in-frame clones and leaves some out. The sample shows 80,000 to 90,000 clones, 89% of them seen only once. The gene calls are TRBV10-1 and TRBJ1-2; 9 bases fit TRBD1. The material sequenced was blood. This TCR came from a person aged 18 to 70 in good health. The CDR3 region has the DNA TGCGCCAGCAGTGATATGGCCTCAACGTGGGACAGGGAAGATCGAGGCTATGGCTACACCTTC. Translating it yields CASSDMASTWDREDRGYGYTF.